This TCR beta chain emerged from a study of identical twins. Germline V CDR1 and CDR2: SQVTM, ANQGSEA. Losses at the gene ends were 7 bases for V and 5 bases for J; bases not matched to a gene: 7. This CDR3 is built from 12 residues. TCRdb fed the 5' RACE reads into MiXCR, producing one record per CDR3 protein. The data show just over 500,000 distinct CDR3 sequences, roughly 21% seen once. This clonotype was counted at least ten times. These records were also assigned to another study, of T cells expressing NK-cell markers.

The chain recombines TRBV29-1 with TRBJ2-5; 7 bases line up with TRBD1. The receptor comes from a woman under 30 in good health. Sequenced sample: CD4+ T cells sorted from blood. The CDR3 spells CSGTEQGETQYF. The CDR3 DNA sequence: TGCAGCGGGACAGAACAGGGGGAGACCCAGTACTTC. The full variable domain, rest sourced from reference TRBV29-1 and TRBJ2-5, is SAVISQKPSRDICQRGTSLTIQCQVDSQVTMMFWYRQQPGQSLTLIATANQGSEATYESGFVIDKFPISRPNLTFSTLTVSNMSPEDSSIYLCSGTEQGETQYFGPGTRLLVL.